The 18 T cell receptor beta chains below were found in one sample sequenced in a study of T cells in Graves' hyperthyroidism and ophthalmopathy. TCR beta CDR3 regions were amplified from RNA transcripts. The primer set for the first-round RT-PCR of the TCR CDR3 was HTBI. TCRdb used MiXCR to reprocess the multiplex PCR reads, holding one entry per CDR3 protein. The top ten hold 4% to 6.5% of the sample, which has a few hundred thousand distinct CDR3 sequences, roughly 13% seen once. Material for sequencing was blood. Source of these receptors: a woman aged 18 to 35 with Graves' hyperthyroidism.

In its sample, this clonotype was seen many times. The chain carries TRBV30 and TRBJ1-4; 7 bases align to TRBD1. V shed 2 bases and J 8 bases; nucleotides not matched to a gene: 8. Germline V gene lookup returns CDR1 GTSNPN and CDR2 SVGIG (reference sequence). CDR3 size: 14 residues. CDR3 region: CAWSPTGVYEKLFF. CDR3 DNA: TGTGCCTGGAGTCCCACAGGGGTTTACGAAAAACTGTTTTTT.

The chain carries TRBV9 and TRBJ2-5; possible D gene TRBD2, 6 bases. Trimming removed 4 bases at V and 5 bases at J, with 18 bases between. The CDR3 length is 15 residues. CDR1 and CDR2 from the germline V gene are SGDLS and YYNGEE. The CDR3 sequence is CASSPLAFGLETQYF. As DNA, the CDR3 is TGTGCCAGCAGCCCACTAGCATTCGGCTTGGAGACCCAGTACTTC.

The chain combines TRBV6-1 with TRBJ2-1; TRBD2 aligns across 13 bases. J lost 2 bases, V lost 6 bases, and 13 bases had no gene match. Germline CDR1 and CDR2: MNHNS and SASEGT. This CDR3 comprises 19 residues. In nucleotides, the CDR3 is TGTGCCAGCAGAACCGGGACTAGCGGGAATTCTATGGCCTACAATGAGCAGTTCTTC. This translates into CASRTGTSGNSMAYNEQFF.

In its sample, this clonotype was seen a few times. Given a much more abundant clone one base away, this may be a read error. This chain links TRBV20-1 with TRBJ2-5, with D possibly being TRBD2 (6 bases). There are 13 residues in the CDR3. Germline CDR1 and CDR2: DFQATT and SNEGSKA (reference sequence). The CDR3 coding sequence is TGCAGTGTCCCTAGCGAAAATCAAGAGACCCAGTGCTTC. It yields the protein CSVPSENQETQCF.

This clonotype was counted between two and nine times. This may be a read error: a much more frequent sequence differs by one nucleotide. V usage is TRBV6-5 and J usage is TRBJ1-1; D gene unclear. From germline, CDR1 is MNHEY and CDR2 SVGAGI. This CDR3 is 14 amino acids long. CDR3 bases: TGTGCCAGCAATTACCGACCTGGAAGTGCTGAAGCTTTCTTT. Translated: CASNYRPGSAEAFF.

This clonotype has at least ten counts. The rearrangement joins TRBV6-2 or TRBV6-3 to TRBJ1-1, with D maybe TRBD1 (5 bases). The V end was cut by 0 bases, the J end by 7 bases, with 12 bases between. The CDR3 loop spans 14 amino acids. CDR1 and CDR2 (germline): MNHEY, SVGEGT. The CDR3 loop is CASSYSGGVDEAFF. CDR3 nucleotide sequence: TGTGCCAGCAGTTACTCGGGAGGGGTTGATGAAGCTTTCTTT.

The table lists this clonotype with many counts. The rearrangement uses TRBV3-1 and TRBJ1-1; no clear D gene. This CDR3 is 11 amino acids long. The V end was cut by 0 bases, the J end by 4 bases, with 0 bases between. Germline loops: CDR1 LGHDT, CDR2 YNNKEL (reference sequence). The CDR3 region is CASSQDTEAFF. CDR3 DNA: TGTGCCAGCAGCCAAGACACTGAAGCTTTCTTT. The full variable domain, rest sourced from reference TRBV3-1 and TRBJ1-1, is DTAVSQTPKYLVTQMGNDKSIKCEQNLGHDTMYWYKQDSKKFLKIMFSYNNKELIINETVPNRFSPKSPDKAHLNLHINSLELGDSAVYFCASSQDTEAFFGQGTRLTVV.

This clonotype was recorded many times. The V gene is TRBV27, the J gene TRBJ2-1; 8 bases fit TRBD1. The CDR3 has 15 amino acids. After removal of 2 bases from V and 8 bases from J, the junction contained 8 bases not matched to a gene. Per germline, CDR1 MNHEY and CDR2 SMNVEV (reference sequence). CDR3 amino acids: CASSLRTGLVYEQFF. CDR3 bases: TGTGCCAGCAGTTTAAGGACAGGGTTGGTTTATGAGCAGTTCTTC.

V is TRBV25-1 and J is TRBJ1-4; perhaps TRBD1 as D (5 bases). Looked up from germline, CDR1 is MGHDK and CDR2 is SYGVNS. The CDR3 sequence is 16 residues long. The V gene lost 3 bases and the J gene lost 7 bases, with 18 bases spanning the gap. CDR3 coding DNA: TGTGCCAGCAGTGAGGGGGTCGGAGGGAGCGGTGAAAAACTGTTTTTT. It encodes CASSEGVGGSGEKLFF. The whole variable domain, remainder taken from reference TRBV25-1 and TRBJ1-4, is EADIYQTPRYLVIGTGKKITLECSQTMGHDKMYWYQQDPGMELHLIHYSYGVNSTEKGDLSSESTVSRIRTEHFPLTLESARPSHTSQYLCASSEGVGGSGEKLFFGSGTQLSVL.

Many counts were recorded for this clonotype. This chain uses TRBV29-1 with TRBJ2-3; TRBD2 is a possible D gene (5 bases). The CDR3 has 13 amino acids. V was shortened by 4 bases and J by 6 bases, with 14 bases between the two germline ends. From germline, CDR1 is SQVTM and CDR2 ANQGSEA. The CDR3 loop is CSVAERGWDTQYF. The CDR3 nucleotides are TGCAGCGTTGCGGAGAGAGGGTGGGATACGCAGTATTTT.

The gene calls are TRBV20-1 and TRBJ2-1; D is unresolved. The CDR3 has 13 amino acids. Trimming shortened V by 0 bases and J by 5 bases, and 8 bases separated the two germline ends. Looked up from germline, CDR1 is DFQATT and CDR2 is SNEGSKA (reference sequence). DNA of the CDR3: TGCAGTGCTAGAGATCCCTCTAACAATGAGCAGTTCTTC. This codes for CSARDPSNNEQFF.

In its sample, this clonotype was seen many times. The CDR3 here is CASSPGLASSYEQYF. The CDR3 bases are TGTGCCAGCAGCCCCGGACTAGCGTCCTCCTACGAGCAGTACTTC. The chain links TRBV7-2 to TRBJ2-7; 9 bases match TRBD2. J was trimmed by 0 bases and V by 5 bases; bases with no gene match: 5. CDR1 is SGHTA and CDR2 is FQGNSA in the germline V gene. The CDR3 spans 15 residues.

This clonotype has a count of ten or more. V and J are TRBV7-3 and TRBJ2-1, with D tentatively TRBD1 (6 bases). The CDR3 length is 14 residues. V lost 1 base and J 5 bases, leaving 9 bases between the germline ends. CDR1 is SGHTA and CDR2 is FQGTGA in the germline V gene. CDR3 in DNA: TGTGCCAGCAGCTTAATGAGGACAGACAATGAGCAGTTCTTC. Translation: CASSLMRTDNEQFF.

The CDR3 DNA reads as TGTGCCAGCAGTGTAGGACTAGCGGGAGGGGACAATGAGCAGTTCTTC. Its translation: CASSVGLAGGDNEQFF. This chain connects TRBV12-3 or TRBV12-4 to TRBJ2-1; the match to TRBD2 covers 15 bases. This CDR3 spans 16 amino acids. The ends lost 5 bases at V and 5 bases at J; junction bases unmatched: 4.

Comments on this clonotype: A much larger clone lies a single base off, so this may be a read error. The V call is TRBV5-1, the J call TRBJ1-1; 8 bases line up with TRBD1. Germline loops: CDR1 SGHRS, CDR2 YFSETQ. The trim removed 1 base at V and 1 base at J, leaving 3 bases unmatched. The CDR3 has 15 amino acids. The CDR3 DNA sequence: TGCGCCAGCAGCTTGCAGGGACAGGCGAACACTGAAGCTTTCTTT. Translation gives CASSLQGQANTEAFF.

The rearrangement joins TRBV29-1 to TRBJ1-3; D perhaps matches TRBD1 (6 bases). Germline values: CDR1 SQVTM, CDR2 ANQGSEA. V gave up 6 bases and J gave up 15 bases, with 15 bases separating them. The CDR3 has 10 residues. DNA of the CDR3: TGCAGCGTCAAGCAGGGGCGCAAATATTTT. Encoded protein: CSVKQGRKYF.

At least ten counts were recorded for this clonotype. The J gene is TRBJ2-5, the V gene TRBV28; 9 nucleotides line up with TRBD1. The germline CDR1 and CDR2 sequences are MDHEN and SYDVKM. The CDR3 loop spans 13 amino acids. The trim removed 6 bases at V and 5 bases at J, leaving 4 bases unmatched. The CDR3 bases are TGTGCCAGCAGACAGGGGGCGGAGGAGACCCAGTACTTC. Translated: CASRQGAEETQYF.

This chain joins TRBV12-3 or TRBV12-4 and TRBJ1-5; TRBD1 agrees at 10 bases. J lost 6 bases, V lost 3 bases, and 2 bases had no gene match. The CDR3 has 14 residues. Written as DNA, the CDR3 is TGTGCCAGCAGTTTTGGACAGGGGGTTCAGCCCCAGCATTTT. It encodes CASSFGQGVQPQHF.